The 25 T cell receptor beta chains given below trace back to one sample, sequenced in a study of blood T cells in healthy people across ages. Primed by a sample-barcoded 5' primer and a J-beta primer mix, a second PCR proceeded for 7 to 11 cycles. TCRdb itself ran the 5' RACE reads through MiXCR, one entry per CDR3 protein. The sample yields about 1.5 million distinct CDR3 sequences, 35% to 45% seen once. The sample was blood. The receptors were gathered from a woman aged 18 to 35 in good health.

The chain combines TRBV24-1 with TRBJ2-2; D is possibly TRBD1 (5 bases). V was shortened by 7 bases and J by 3 bases, with 8 bases between the two germline ends. Looked up from germline, CDR1 is KGHDR and CDR2 is SFDVKD. The CDR3 covers 13 residues. The CDR3 sequence: CATRDTYTGELFF. The CDR3 DNA sequence: TGTGCCACCAGGGACACCTACACCGGGGAGCTGTTTTTT.

The rearrangement uses TRBV7-9 and TRBJ2-5; TRBD2 might be the D (5 bases). Germline assignment: CDR1 SEHNR and CDR2 FQNEAQ (reference sequence). The ends were cut back, 8 bases at V and 3 bases at J, with 16 bases in the middle. The CDR3 loop spans 14 amino acids. This CDR3 is CASAPGSSEETQYF. In DNA form, the CDR3 reads TGTGCCAGCGCACCGGGTAGTAGCGAAGAGACCCAGTACTTC.

The V gene is TRBV20-1, the J gene TRBJ1-6; TRBD1 aligns across 7 bases. V shed 5 bases and J 14 bases; nucleotides not matched to a gene: 9. The CDR3 contains 12 residues. Germline V gives CDR1 DFQATT, CDR2 SNEGSKA (reference sequence). CDR3 DNA sequence: TGCAGTGCTTCAGGACAGGTCAACACCCTCCACTTT. This translates into CSASGQVNTLHF.

The chain is built from TRBV6-5 and TRBJ1-2; the D gene is possibly TRBD1 (6 bases). V was clipped by 5 bases and J by 0 bases, with 10 bases between them. Germline V gives CDR1 MNHEY, CDR2 SVGAGI. This CDR3 region has 14 residues. The DNA for the CDR3 is TGTGCCAGCAGTCGGGGGCCTCCTAACTATGGCTACACCTTC. It codes for CASSRGPPNYGYTF.

This clonotype was detected a few times. The chain uses TRBV7-3 and TRBJ2-7; D is unclear. Trimming pared 2 bases from V and 3 bases from J, leaving 11 bases between. Germline loops: CDR1 SGHTA, CDR2 FQGTGA. The CDR3 is made up of 14 amino acids. The CDR3 spells CASSLDAGHYEQYF. CDR3 DNA: TGTGCCAGCAGCTTAGACGCAGGCCACTACGAGCAGTACTTC. The full variable domain, in which reference TRBV7-3 and TRBJ2-7 provide the parts outside the CDR3, is GAGVSQTPSNKVTEKGKYVELRCDPISGHTALYWYRQSLGQGPEFLIYFQGTGAADDSGLPNDRFFAVRPEGSVSTLKIQRTERGDSAVYLCASSLDAGHYEQYFGPGTRLTVT.

The J gene is TRBJ2-3, the V gene TRBV3-1, with TRBD1 as a possible D gene (6 bases). The CDR3 totals 15 residues. With 2 bases removed from V and 2 bases from J, the gap between germline ends came to 11 bases. Germline CDR1 LGHDT, CDR2 YNNKEL (reference sequence). The CDR3: CASSQSGATTDTQYF. The CDR3 DNA reads as TGTGCCAGCAGCCAATCAGGGGCCACCACAGATACGCAGTATTTT.

The chain employs TRBV27 and TRBJ1-5; D is perhaps TRBD1 (6 bases). The CDR3 is made up of 17 amino acids. V was pared by 2 bases and J by 0 bases, with 14 bases between. Per the germline V gene, CDR1 is MNHEY and CDR2 is SMNVEV (reference sequence). CDR3 amino acids: CASSLIGGEYSNQPQHF. CDR3 sequence (DNA): TGTGCCAGCAGTTTAATAGGGGGAGAGTATAGCAATCAGCCCCAGCATTTT.

This clonotype was observed a few times. V usage is TRBV10-2 and J usage is TRBJ2-3; possibly TRBD1 for D (5 bases). Trimming pared 3 bases from V and 2 bases from J, leaving 12 bases between. The CDR3 spans 15 residues. Germline CDR1 is WSHSY and CDR2 is SAAADI. CDR3 sequence (DNA): TGCGCCAGCAGTGATTGGGGCGGATTCACAGATACGCAGTATTTT. Protein sequence: CASSDWGGFTDTQYF.

This chain links TRBV7-2 with TRBJ1-5; 7 bases are shared with TRBD1. Trimming cost V 7 bases and J 4 bases; bases outside gene matches: 4. Germline V gives CDR1 SGHTA, CDR2 FQGNSA. The CDR3 extends over 13 amino acids. CDR3 DNA: TGTGCCAGCAACAGGGGTCGAAATCAGCCCCAGCATTTT. This gives the protein CASNRGRNQPQHF. The variable domain in full, with the rest retrieved from reference TRBV7-2 and TRBJ1-5, is GAGVSQSPSNKVTEKGKDVELRCDPISGHTALYWYRQSLGQGLEFLIYFQGNSAPDKSGLPSDRFSAERTGGSVSTLTIQRTQQEDSAVYLCASNRGRNQPQHFGDGTRLSIL.

Of note for this clonotype: The junction shows a germline mismatch at one end, possibly a read error. This chain joins TRBV9 and TRBJ2-2; possible D gene TRBD2, 5 bases. Looked up from germline, CDR1 is SGDLS and CDR2 is YYNGEE. This CDR3 is built from 15 residues. CDR3 coding DNA: TGTGCCAGCAGCGTAGAAGGCAGTGACACCGGGGAGCTCTTTTTT. Residues: CASSVEGSDTGELFF.

This chain connects TRBV30 to TRBJ1-2, with D uncertain. Trimming took 8 bases from V and 2 from J, leaving 12 bases between them. Germline V gene sequence: CDR1 GTSNPN, CDR2 SVGIG (reference sequence). The CDR3 is 12 residues long. CDR3 DNA: TGTGCCGTCTCTCCACAGAACTATGGCTACACCTTC. Translation gives CAVSPQNYGYTF.

This clonotype appeared a single time. The chain joins TRBV20-1 to TRBJ1-5; D gene ambiguous. The germline gives CDR1 DFQATT, CDR2 SNEGSKA (reference sequence). V was clipped by 0 bases and J by 0 bases, with 12 bases between them. This CDR3 is built from 16 residues. The CDR3 bases are TGCAGTGCTAGAGACGTTCGTGGGGTTAGCAATCAGCCCCAGCATTTT. The encoded protein is CSARDVRGVSNQPQHF.

The chain has TRBV10-3 and TRBJ2-7, with TRBD1 matching 8 bases. The closer fit of TRBJ2-5 to the DNA end suggests the J call may be wrong. Germline V lookup: CDR1 ENHRY, CDR2 SYGVKD. This CDR3 contains 17 residues. The CDR3: CAISSSSGTGKEETQYF. For the CDR3, the DNA is TGTGCCATCAGCTCATCTTCAGGGACAGGAAAAGAAGAGACCCAGTACTTC.

The chain has TRBV4-1 and TRBJ1-4, with 9 bases lining up with TRBD1. Germline values: CDR1 MGHRA, CDR2 YSYEKL. The CDR3 runs 16 residues. Unmatched junction bases numbered 8, after V lost 6 bases and J lost 3 bases. This CDR3 is CASRDNRGQANEKLFF. The CDR3 bases are TGCGCCAGCAGAGACAACAGGGGGCAGGCTAATGAAAAACTGTTTTTT.

The rearrangement joins TRBV2 to TRBJ2-1, with TRBD1 as a possible D gene (6 bases). This CDR3 has 14 residues. V lost 6 bases and J lost 8, with 17 bases in between. Germline V gene data show CDR1 as SNHLY and CDR2 as FYNNEI. This chain's CDR3 is CASRVTGMVDEQFF. CDR3 bases: TGTGCCAGCAGAGTTACAGGGATGGTTGATGAGCAGTTCTTC.

This chain joins TRBV4-2 and TRBJ2-7; D unclear. The CDR3 runs to 13 residues. Trimming took off 5 bases at V and 0 bases at J, with 8 bases between the two ends. The germline V gene has CDR1 LGHNA and CDR2 YNFKEQ. CDR3 residues: CASSNRLSYEQYF. The CDR3 region has the DNA TGTGCCAGCAGCAACCGTCTCTCCTACGAGCAGTACTTC.

The rearrangement uses TRBV6-6 and TRBJ1-5, with D uncertain. Germline V gene sequence: CDR1 MNHNY, CDR2 SVGAGI (reference sequence). The CDR3 contains 14 residues. V was pared by 0 bases and J by 7 bases, with 10 bases between. The CDR3 DNA reads TGTGCCAGCAGTTACTCGGAGGGCTACCAGCCCCAGCATTTT. Protein: CASSYSEGYQPQHF.

Only a few counts were recorded for this clonotype. This chain joins TRBV6-6 and TRBJ2-7; D is perhaps TRBD1 (5 bases). V lost 6 bases to trimming and J lost 5 bases, with 14 bases between them. CDR1 and CDR2 (germline): MNHNY, SVGAGI (reference sequence). The CDR3 covers 13 residues. CDR3 region: CASRPQGYDEQYF. The CDR3 DNA sequence: TGTGCCAGCAGACCCCAGGGTTACGACGAGCAGTACTTC.

This clonotype was counted between two and nine times. This chain uses TRBV29-1 with TRBJ2-1; 7 bases align to TRBD1. CDR1 and CDR2 (germline): SQVTM, ANQGSEA. This CDR3 comprises 15 residues. The trim removed 2 bases at V and 6 bases at J, leaving 10 bases unmatched. The DNA of the CDR3 is TGCAGCGTTGAATTTCGGGCAAAGGGGGCCAATGAGCAGTTCTTC. Its translation: CSVEFRAKGANEQFF.

With regard to this clonotype: Possible read error: a much larger clone is one base away. V gene TRBV29-1 combines with J gene TRBJ2-7; D gene uncertain. This CDR3 spans 13 amino acids. Germline-derived CDR1 and CDR2 are SQVTM and ANQGSEA. V gave up 4 bases and J gave up 7 bases, with 17 bases separating them. CDR3 loop: CSVAGVHYNEQYF. CDR3 sequence (DNA): TGCAGCGTTGCTGGGGTCCACTACAATGAGCAGTACTTC.

This clonotype occurred a few times. V usage is TRBV12-3 or TRBV12-4 and J usage is TRBJ1-2; no definite D call. This CDR3 region has 13 residues. Deletions cut 1 base from V and 5 bases from J, with 8 bases between. The CDR3: CASSLVRIYGYTF. CDR3 nucleotide sequence: TGTGCCAGCAGTTTAGTCAGAATTTATGGCTACACCTTC.

Written as DNA, the CDR3 is TGTGCCAGCAGGGAAACAGGGAGTGAGCAGTTCTTC. It translates to CASRETGSEQFF. J is TRBJ2-1 and V is TRBV25-1; possible D gene TRBD1, 6 bases. Deletions cut 6 bases from V and 9 bases from J, with 12 bases between. The CDR3 length is 12 residues. In germline, CDR1 is MGHDK, CDR2 SYGVNS. The entire variable domain, with the rest obtained from reference TRBV25-1 and TRBJ2-1, is as follows: EADIYQTPRYLVIGTGKKITLECSQTMGHDKMYWYQQDPGMELHLIHYSYGVNSTEKGDLSSESTVSRIRTEHFPLTLESARPSHTSQYLCASRETGSEQFFGPGTRLTVL.

This clonotype has just a few counts. The chain is built from TRBV29-1 and TRBJ2-4; D remains unclear. The DNA matches TRBJ2-7 better at its end, which makes the J call doubtful. Germline V CDR1 and CDR2: SQVTM, ANQGSEA. CDR3 size: 13 residues. CDR3 sequence: CSVVGHLNYEQYF. In nucleotides, the CDR3 is TGCAGCGTTGTAGGCCACTTAAACTACGAGCAGTACTTC.

This clonotype occurred a few times. The J gene is TRBJ2-5, the V gene TRBV10-3; 8 bases align to TRBD2. The germline gives CDR1 ENHRY, CDR2 SYGVKD. Losses at the gene ends were 3 bases for V and 2 bases for J; bases not matched to a gene: 2. CDR3 length equals 14 residues. In DNA, the CDR3 is TGTGCCATCAGTGATTTAGCGGGGCAAGAGACCCAGTACTTC. Its translation is CAISDLAGQETQYF.

J is TRBJ1-5 and V is TRBV7-2; D is perhaps TRBD1 (6 bases). Germline V gives CDR1 SGHTA, CDR2 FQGNSA. This CDR3 comprises 13 residues. Trimming took off 6 bases at V and 5 bases at J, with 11 bases between the two ends. CDR3 nucleotide sequence: TGTGCCAGCAGTACAAGACAGGATCAGCCCCAGCATTTT. Translating gives CASSTRQDQPQHF.